One and the same sample provided the 27 T cell receptor beta chains below, sequenced in a study of persistence of HIV-infected CD4 T cells. The immunoSEQ assay was version 4, run in survey mode. Method: immunoSEQ multiplex PCR; TCRdb's copy keeps in-frame clones and lacks some. The data show roughly 64,000 clones, under 80% seen once. An overlapping HIV-1 Gag peptide pool stimulated these cells at about 0.9 ug/peptide/mL. Memory cells lacking CD40L and CD69 with high CD45RO were sorted. These receptors' targets are unknown. The sequenced sample was CD4+ T cells sorted from PBMCs after roughly 18-hour stimulation, obtained from a patient who received antiretroviral therapy. Receptors were obtained from an adult man with HIV who was CMV-seropositive.

This chain connects TRBV28 to TRBJ2-1; TRBD2 aligns across 12 bases. CDR1 and CDR2 (germline): MDHEN, SYDVKM. CDR3 size: 19 residues. J gave up 0 bases and V 4 bases, and 10 bases lay outside the gene matches. CDR3 sequence (DNA): TGTGCCAGCAGTTCCCGACTAGCGGGGGCCGTCTTCTCCTACAATGAGCAGTTCTTC. Encoded protein: CASSSRLAGAVFSYNEQFF.

This clone was observed a few times. V gene TRBV14 combines with J gene TRBJ2-1; D gene uncertain. There are 11 residues in the CDR3. Trimming pared 3 bases from V and 4 bases from J, leaving 1 base between. CDR1 and CDR2 from the germline V gene are SGHDN and FVKESK. CDR3 region: CASSQYNEQFF. CDR3 DNA sequence: TGTGCCAGCAGCCAGTACAATGAGCAGTTCTTC.

The chain has TRBV10-3 and TRBJ1-2; no definite D call. This CDR3 region has 15 residues. CDR1 is ENHRY, CDR2 SYGVKD, per germline. V lost 0 bases, J lost 3 bases, and 11 bases lay in between. CDR3 residues: CAISESWPEDYGYTF. DNA of the CDR3: TGTGCCATCAGTGAGTCTTGGCCGGAGGACTATGGCTACACCTTC.

Only a few counts were recorded for this clone. This CDR3 is also generated by other DNA sequences in the sample. The V gene is TRBV20-1, the J gene TRBJ1-6; D unclear. CDR1 and CDR2 from the germline V gene are DFQATT and SNEGSKA (reference sequence). The CDR3 has 11 amino acids. V lost 0 bases to trimming and J lost 18 bases, with 12 bases between them. As DNA, the CDR3 is TGCAGTGCTAGAGACCAACATCTTCCCCACTTT. This codes for CSARDQHLPHF.

This chain links TRBV19 with TRBJ1-1; tentative D call: TRBD1 (5 bases). Trimming shortened V by 6 bases and J by 0 bases, and 8 bases separated the two germline ends. The length of the CDR3 is 13 residues. Germline assignment: CDR1 LNHDA and CDR2 SQIVND (reference sequence). The CDR3 sequence is CASRRQMNTEAFF. The CDR3 DNA follows: TGTGCCAGTAGGCGACAGATGAACACTGAAGCTTTCTTT.

The chain couples TRBV19 to TRBJ1-1; TRBD1 matches at 7 bases. From germline, CDR1 is LNHDA and CDR2 SQIVND (reference sequence). The CDR3 totals 16 residues. V was pared by 5 bases and J by 5 bases, with 14 bases of the junction left unmatched. The CDR3 reads CASSVTGAAIETEAFF. CDR3 nucleotides: TGTGCCAGTAGTGTTACAGGGGCCGCCATCGAAACTGAAGCTTTCTTT.

The J gene is TRBJ1-1, the V gene TRBV10-2; D gene ambiguous. The CDR3 totals 13 residues. The germline gives CDR1 WSHSY, CDR2 SAAADI. The ends were cut back, 3 bases at V and 0 bases at J, with 5 bases in the middle. The CDR3 coding sequence is TGCGCCAGCAGTGACATAATGAACACTGAAGCTTTCTTT. Translated: CASSDIMNTEAFF.

This chain connects TRBV6-1 to TRBJ1-1; D not certain. CDR3 size: 14 residues. Germline values: CDR1 MNHNS, CDR2 SASEGT. Trimming removed 1 base from V and 6 bases from J, with 12 bases in between. The CDR3 here is CASSEGVSQAEAFF. DNA for the CDR3: TGTGCCAGCAGTGAAGGGGTTAGTCAGGCTGAAGCTTTCTTT.

This chain joins TRBV18 and TRBJ2-1; 7 nucleotides line up with TRBD2. This CDR3 has 16 amino acids. Per germline, CDR1 KGHSH and CDR2 LQKENI. With 0 bases clipped from V and 8 bases from J, the junction kept 10 bases outside the gene matches. The CDR3 is CASSPPTGTTQDEQFF. DNA of the CDR3: TGTGCCAGCTCACCACCTACGGGGACTACCCAGGATGAGCAGTTCTTC.

This chain joins TRBV2 and TRBJ1-1; 7 bases are shared with TRBD1. The length of the CDR3 is 14 residues. J lost 0 bases, V lost 8 bases, and 6 bases had no gene match. Germline values: CDR1 SNHLY, CDR2 FYNNEI. CDR3 in amino acids: CASGRQGLNTEAFF. CDR3 DNA sequence: TGTGCCAGCGGCCGACAGGGCCTGAACACTGAAGCTTTCTTT.

J is TRBJ1-4 and V is TRBV6-5; 10 nucleotides line up with TRBD1. This CDR3 region has 14 residues. Trimming cost V 8 bases and J 8 bases; bases outside gene matches: 8. The germline gives CDR1 MNHEY, CDR2 SVGAGI. The CDR3 region has the DNA TGTGCCAGCGGGACAGGGGCGAGGAGGGAAAAACTGTTTTTT. Amino acids: CASGTGARREKLFF.

The chain combines TRBV6-6 with TRBJ2-7, with a tentative D call TRBD2 (5 bases). From germline, CDR1 is MNHNY and CDR2 SVGAGI (reference sequence). CDR3 length: 12 residues. V was clipped by 0 bases and J by 7 bases, with 7 bases between them. CDR3 nucleotides: TGTGCCAGCAGTTACTCCCCGGGAGAGCAGTACTTC. Encoded protein: CASSYSPGEQYF.

The chain employs TRBV19 and TRBJ2-2, with a tentative D call TRBD1 (5 bases). CDR3 length: 14 residues. From germline, CDR1 is LNHDA and CDR2 SQIVND (reference sequence). V shed 2 bases and J shed 7 bases, with 11 bases lying between them. CDR3 nucleotides: TGTGCCAGTAGTATACAGCAGGGTAACGGGGAGCTGTTTTTT. The encoded protein is CASSIQQGNGELFF.

The chain links TRBV5-1 to TRBJ2-7; TRBD1 aligns across 10 bases. J lost 3 bases, V lost 0 bases, and 0 bases had no gene match. Germline values: CDR1 SGHRS, CDR2 YFSETQ. The CDR3 has 14 residues. CDR3 amino acids: CASSLGTGGYEQYF. The CDR3 DNA sequence: TGCGCCAGCAGCTTGGGGACAGGGGGCTACGAGCAGTACTTC.

The V call is TRBV7-9, the J call TRBJ2-3; TRBD1 agrees at 7 bases. Germline V gene sequence: CDR1 SEHNR, CDR2 FQNEAQ (reference sequence). With V trimmed by 3 bases and J by 0 bases, 6 bases remained unmatched. This CDR3 is 16 amino acids long. CDR3 nucleotide sequence: TGTGCCAGCAGCTTGGGACAGACTTCTAGCACAGATACGCAGTATTTT. It encodes CASSLGQTSSTDTQYF. The full variable domain, completed using reference TRBV7-9 and TRBJ2-3, is DTGVSQNPRHKITKRGQNVTFRCDPISEHNRLYWYRQTLGQGPEFLTYFQNEAQLEKSRLLSDRFSAERPKGSFSTLEIQRTEQGDSAMYLCASSLGQTSSTDTQYFGPGTRLTVL.

This clone came up many times. V is TRBV27 and J is TRBJ1-4; D is unclear. This CDR3 spans 15 amino acids. Germline V gene sequence: CDR1 MNHEY, CDR2 SMNVEV (reference sequence). V dropped 3 bases and J dropped 0 bases, with 8 bases sitting between them. CDR3 protein: CASSFDISTNEKLFF. The CDR3, as DNA: TGTGCCAGCAGTTTTGACATTTCAACTAATGAAAAACTGTTTTTT.

This clone showed up just once. The chain employs TRBV28 and TRBJ1-1, with D possibly being TRBD1 (6 bases). Germline V CDR1 and CDR2: MDHEN, SYDVKM. This CDR3 contains 15 residues. The V and J ends lost 3 bases and 0 bases respectively, with 11 bases between them. CDR3 sequence reads: CASSFADSLNTEAFF. In DNA form, the CDR3 reads TGTGCCAGCAGTTTTGCGGACAGTCTGAACACTGAAGCTTTCTTT.

CDR3 sequence: CASSLSSGGTGELFF. The CDR3 DNA is TGTGCCAGCAGCTTAAGCAGCGGGGGAACCGGGGAGCTGTTTTTT. The V and J genes are TRBV7-3 and TRBJ2-2; 8 nucleotides agree with TRBD2. Germline CDR1 and CDR2: SGHTA and FQGTGA. The ends lost 1 base at V and 5 bases at J; junction bases unmatched: 3. The length of the CDR3 is 15 residues.

The chain is built from TRBV3-1 (or the pseudogene TRBV3-2) and TRBJ1-6; D gene uncertain. Germline CDR1 reads LGHDT; CDR2 reads YNNKEL (reference sequence). The germline V and J ends were trimmed by 4 bases and 9 bases, with 7 bases remaining between them. The CDR3 has 12 residues. CDR3 loop: CASSPWGSPLHF. The CDR3, as DNA: TGTGCCAGCAGCCCGTGGGGTTCACCCCTCCACTTT.

The gene calls are TRBV3-1 (or the pseudogene TRBV3-2) and TRBJ1-6; no clear D gene. Between the trimmed V and J ends, which lost 3 bases and 6 bases, there was a span of 12 bases. The CDR3 totals 15 residues. CDR1 and CDR2 from the germline V gene are LGHDT and YNNKEL (reference sequence). CDR3 sequence (DNA): TGTGCCAGCAGCCACCCCGGGAGGGTTAATTCACCCCTCCACTTT. Protein: CASSHPGRVNSPLHF.

This chain links TRBV3-1 (or the pseudogene TRBV3-2) with TRBJ2-1; no clear D gene. Germline values: CDR1 LGHDT, CDR2 YNNKEL (reference sequence). This CDR3 comprises 14 residues. The V gene lost 0 bases and the J gene lost 7 bases, with 10 bases spanning the gap. The CDR3 nucleotides are TGTGCCAGCAGCCAAGACAACAGAGGAAATGAGCAGTTCTTC. This translates into CASSQDNRGNEQFF.

This clone has more than one count but fewer than ten. The rearrangement links TRBV5-1 to TRBJ2-7; TRBD1 agrees at 8 bases. CDR3 length: 14 amino acids. Unmatched junction bases numbered 7, after V lost 7 bases and J lost 1 base. Germline CDR1 reads SGHRS; CDR2 reads YFSETQ. CDR3 DNA sequence: TGCGCCAGCGGCACTGACAGGGGTTCCTACGAGCAGTACTTC. It yields the protein CASGTDRGSYEQYF.

V usage is TRBV29-1 and J usage is TRBJ2-4, with D tentatively TRBD2 (6 bases). In germline, CDR1 is SQVTM, CDR2 ANQGSEA. V lost 2 bases to trimming and J lost 7 bases, with 12 bases between them. The CDR3 is made up of 13 amino acids. CDR3 sequence (DNA): TGCAGCGTTGAATTGGCAGGGAGGAACATTCAGTACTTC. Protein product: CSVELAGRNIQYF.

J is TRBJ1-5 and V is TRBV19; D is unresolved. The V end was cut by 4 bases, the J end by 4 bases, with 11 bases between. CDR1 LNHDA and CDR2 SQIVND come from the germline V gene (reference sequence). The CDR3 is 14 amino acids. In DNA, the CDR3 is TGTGCCAGTAGTAAGGACCATCGGAATCAGCCCCAGCATTTT. This sequence encodes CASSKDHRNQPQHF.

V and J are TRBV7-9 and TRBJ1-1; no firm D call. V lost 6 bases and J lost 1, with 12 bases in between. Germline V gene sequence: CDR1 SEHNR, CDR2 FQNEAQ (reference sequence). There are 14 residues in the CDR3. The CDR3 region is CASRNPAGNTEAFF. Here the CDR3 DNA reads TGTGCCAGCAGGAATCCGGCAGGGAACACTGAAGCTTTCTTT.

The gene calls are TRBV9 and TRBJ2-1; 7 positions match TRBD2. CDR3 length: 13 amino acids. After removal of 3 bases from V and 8 bases from J, the junction contained 5 bases not matched to a gene. Germline V gives CDR1 SGDLS, CDR2 YYNGEE. The CDR3 bases are TGTGCCAGCAGCGCGACTAGCTTGGATGAGCAGTTCTTC. This gives the protein CASSATSLDEQFF.

The chain links TRBV28 to TRBJ1-2; D not certain. V lost 7 bases and J lost 8, with 20 bases in between. Germline V gene lookup returns CDR1 MDHEN and CDR2 SYDVKM. This CDR3 is 14 amino acids long. The DNA of the CDR3 is TGTGCCAGCACCACGACCCCGGATCATTACGGCTACACCTTC. Its translation: CASTTTPDHYGYTF.